One sample yielded the 7 T cell receptor beta chains listed below, sequenced in a study of T cells in Graves' hyperthyroidism and ophthalmopathy. From RNA transcripts, TCR beta CDR3 regions were amplified. The HTBI primer set drove a first-round RT-PCR of the TCR CDR3. Each CDR3 protein gets one entry after TCRdb re-called the multiplex PCR reads with MiXCR. The repertoire has hundreds of thousands of distinct CDR3 sequences, 14% of them found once; the top ten carry less than 6%. The sequenced material came from blood. The source of these receptors is a woman in her twenties or thirties with Graves' hyperthyroidism that later progressed to Graves' ophthalmopathy.

There are many counts of this clonotype. The chain couples TRBV11-3 to TRBJ2-1; D may correspond to TRBD1 or TRBD2 (5 bases each). Germline V gene lookup returns CDR1 SGHNT and CDR2 YENEEA. The CDR3 covers 13 residues. The germline V and J ends were trimmed by 0 bases and 10 bases, with 10 bases remaining between them. The CDR3 loop is CASSLDGGTEQFF. The CDR3 region has the DNA TGTGCCAGCAGCTTAGACGGTGGGACGGAGCAGTTCTTC.

This clonotype was detected ten times or more. The rearrangement joins TRBV6-5 to TRBJ1-2; D unclear. Germline V gene lookup returns CDR1 MNHEY and CDR2 SVGAGI. There are 13 residues in the CDR3. V lost 0 bases, J lost 8 bases, and 10 bases lay in between. The CDR3 reads CASSYSGSGGYTF. The CDR3 coding sequence is TGTGCCAGCAGTTACTCAGGGAGTGGAGGCTACACCTTC.

This clonotype was seen many times. The chain joins TRBV30 to TRBJ2-3, with D possibly matching TRBD2 (6 bases). The length of the CDR3 is 14 residues. Germline CDR1 is GTSNPN and CDR2 is SVGIG (reference sequence). The ends were cut back, 3 bases at V and 4 bases at J, with 14 bases in the middle. CDR3 nucleotide sequence: TGTGCCTGGAGGGAGGGAGCAGCTGCAGATACGCAGTATTTT. Translation: CAWREGAAADTQYF.

This clonotype was recorded many times. The chain has TRBV7-9 and TRBJ2-7; TRBD2 agrees at 10 bases. CDR1 is SEHNR and CDR2 is FQNEAQ in the germline V gene (reference sequence). Losses at the gene ends were 5 bases for V and 5 bases for J; bases not matched to a gene: 12. This CDR3 region has 16 residues. Written as DNA, the CDR3 is TGTGCCAGCAGCCCTCCCCCTAGCGGGAGTCCCCACGAGCAGTACTTC. This codes for CASSPPPSGSPHEQYF. The whole variable domain, remainder taken from reference TRBV7-9 and TRBJ2-7, is DTGVSQNPRHKITKRGQNVTFRCDPISEHNRLYWYRQTLGQGPEFLTYFQNEAQLEKSRLLSDRFSAERPKGSFSTLEIQRTEQGDSAMYLCASSPPPSGSPHEQYFGPGTRLTVT.

This clonotype has at least ten counts. The chain links TRBV30 to TRBJ1-5; D gene unclear. Trimming left V 2 bases short and J 3 bases short, with 11 bases between. Germline V gene data show CDR1 as GTSNPN and CDR2 as SVGIG (reference sequence). The CDR3 has 14 residues. The CDR3 nucleotides are TGTGCCTGGAGTACACGGACCCTCAATCAGCCCCAGCATTTT. Amino acid sequence: CAWSTRTLNQPQHF.

Turning to this clonotype: Likely a read error: the CDR3 ends without its conserved phenylalanine or tryptophan. This rearrangement joins TRBV7-2 to TRBJ2-3; D unresolved. Germline V gene sequence: CDR1 SGHTA, CDR2 FQGNSA. The CDR3 totals 14 residues. V was shortened by 1 base and J by 2 bases, with 7 bases between the two germline ends. DNA for the CDR3: TGTGCCAGCAGCTTAGGTTCAGTCACAGATACGCAGTATCTT. Translated, it gives CASSLGSVTDTQYL.

This clonotype was seen more than once but under ten times. The chain links TRBV7-2 to TRBJ2-3, with 9 bases lining up with TRBD1. J was trimmed by 3 bases and V by 3 bases; bases with no gene match: 7. The CDR3 has 16 amino acids. Germline loops: CDR1 SGHTA, CDR2 FQGNSA. Written as DNA, the CDR3 is TGTGCCAGCAGCTTCAAACAGGGGGCTGGGACAGATACGCAGTATTTT. It encodes CASSFKQGAGTDTQYF.